The present entry profiles one TCR beta chain with its context. This entry comes from a study of blood T cell repertoires in COVID-19. Profiling relied on immunoSEQ multiplex PCR, and the TCRdb table lists in-frame clones only, not all of them. Found here are 150,000 to 200,000 clones, about four fifths of them singletons; the top ten hold 10% to 15%. The receptor was isolated from a man in his 70s who had recovered from COVID-19. Sequenced material: peripheral blood.

CDR3 in DNA: TGTGCCAGCAGCTCCCCGGACAGGGAAGGCAATCAGCCCCAGCATTTT. Translation gives CASSSPDREGNQPQHF. This chain joins TRBV5-4 and TRBJ1-5, with TRBD1 identical over 8 bases. The CDR3 extends over 16 amino acids. Germline lookup yields CDR1 SGHNT and CDR2 YYREEE (reference sequence). With 3 bases clipped from V and 2 bases from J, the junction kept 7 bases outside the gene matches.